This paragraph covers one T cell receptor beta chain sequence. Germline V CDR1 and CDR2: SGHTS, YDEGEE. The V gene end was trimmed by 8 bases and the J gene end by 2 bases; junction bases not matched to a gene: 12. This CDR3 region has 16 residues. The entry originates in a study of blood T cell repertoires in COVID-19. As processed by the authors: Reference gene primer amplification in the assay estimated nucleated cell counts. Sequencing was performed with immunoSEQ multiplex PCR; in TCRdb, only in-frame clones are kept and a portion is missing. V and J calls and clone size are copied from that table; D and trimming were computed from the DNA. The sample yields over 200,000 clones, 75% to 90% seen once.

V usage is TRBV5-8 and J usage is TRBJ2-2; 7 bases fit TRBD2. The receptor comes from a woman aged 40 to 49 with acute or convalescent COVID-19. What was sequenced was peripheral blood. This CDR3 reads CARAPGGYTNTGELFF. The CDR3 DNA reads as TGTGCCAGAGCCCCCGGGGGGTACACTAACACCGGGGAGCTGTTTTTT.